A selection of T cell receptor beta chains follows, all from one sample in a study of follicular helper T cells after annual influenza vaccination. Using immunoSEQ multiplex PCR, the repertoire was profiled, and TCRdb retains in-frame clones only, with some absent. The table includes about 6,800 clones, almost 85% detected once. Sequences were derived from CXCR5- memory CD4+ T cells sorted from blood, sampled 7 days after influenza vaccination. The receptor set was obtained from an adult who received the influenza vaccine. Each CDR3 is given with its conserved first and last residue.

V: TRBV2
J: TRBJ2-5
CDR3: CASTIQGPQETQYF

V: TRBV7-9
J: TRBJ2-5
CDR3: CASSGGIARETQYF

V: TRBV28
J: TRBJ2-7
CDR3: CASSPTARYEQYF

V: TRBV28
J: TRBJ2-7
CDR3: CASSLFSRREQYF

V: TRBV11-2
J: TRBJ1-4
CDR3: CASSLSGTGAADSFF

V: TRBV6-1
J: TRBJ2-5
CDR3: CASSGLAGVETQYF

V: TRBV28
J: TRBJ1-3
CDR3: CASSLSNTIYF

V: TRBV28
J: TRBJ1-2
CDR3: CASSLAAGGGYGYTF

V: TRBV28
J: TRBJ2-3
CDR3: CASISGGTTDTQYF

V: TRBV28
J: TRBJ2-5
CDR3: CASSYSGGTQYF

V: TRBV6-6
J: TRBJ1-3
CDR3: CASSYSWNSGNTIYF

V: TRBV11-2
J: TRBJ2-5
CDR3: CASSRITVQETQYF

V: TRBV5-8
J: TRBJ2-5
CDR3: CASSPGTGLLQETQYF

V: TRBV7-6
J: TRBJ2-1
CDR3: CASSVKINEQFF

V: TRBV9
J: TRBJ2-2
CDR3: CASSVEVAVNTGELFF

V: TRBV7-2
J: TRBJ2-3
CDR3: CASSLGGQGTDTQYF

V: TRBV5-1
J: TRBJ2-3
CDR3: CASSGGRRTDTQYF

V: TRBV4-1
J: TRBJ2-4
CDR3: CASSQVQGQAKNIQYF

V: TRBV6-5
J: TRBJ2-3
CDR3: CASGRQGTDTQYF

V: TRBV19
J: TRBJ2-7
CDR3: CASSPGGYEQYF

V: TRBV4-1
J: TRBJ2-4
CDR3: CASSQEDPGKGLLAKNIQYF

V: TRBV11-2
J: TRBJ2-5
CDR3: CASSLSLGETQYF

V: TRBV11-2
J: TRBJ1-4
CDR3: CASSSLPGQGKGKLFF

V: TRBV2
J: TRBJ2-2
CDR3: CASRVSGGADTGELFF

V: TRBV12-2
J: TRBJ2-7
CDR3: CASRPPHLAYEQYF

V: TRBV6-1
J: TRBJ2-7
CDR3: CASSEATSKGGEQYF

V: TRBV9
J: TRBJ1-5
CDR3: CASSGHDDQPQHF